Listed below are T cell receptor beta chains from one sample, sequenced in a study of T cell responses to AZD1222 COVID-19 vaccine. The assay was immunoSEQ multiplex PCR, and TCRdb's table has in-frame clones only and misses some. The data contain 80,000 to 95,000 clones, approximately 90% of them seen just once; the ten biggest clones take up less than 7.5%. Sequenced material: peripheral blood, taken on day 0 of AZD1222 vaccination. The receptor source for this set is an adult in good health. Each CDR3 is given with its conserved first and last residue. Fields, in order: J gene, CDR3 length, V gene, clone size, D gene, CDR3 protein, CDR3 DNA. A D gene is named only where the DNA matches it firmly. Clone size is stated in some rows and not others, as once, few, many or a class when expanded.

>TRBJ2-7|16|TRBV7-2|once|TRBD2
CASSLMGGGGFYEQYF
TGTGCCAGCAGCTTAATGGGCGGGGGGGGATTCTACGAGCAGTACTTC
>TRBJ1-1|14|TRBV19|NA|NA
CASSDQGIATEAFF
TGTGCCAGTAGCGATCAGGGGATCGCCACTGAAGCTTTCTTT
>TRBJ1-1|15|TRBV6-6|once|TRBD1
CASSYRYGQGAEAFF
TGTGCCAGCAGTTACAGATACGGACAGGGGGCTGAAGCTTTCTTT
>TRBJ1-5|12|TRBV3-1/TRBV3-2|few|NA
CASSQTGQPQHF
TGTGCCAGCAGCCAAACGGGGCAGCCCCAGCATTTT
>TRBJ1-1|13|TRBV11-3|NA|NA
CASSLSGSTEAFF
TGTGCCAGCAGCTTATCAGGGAGCACTGAAGCTTTCTTT
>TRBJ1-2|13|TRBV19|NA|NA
CASTDMVVYGYTF
TGTGCCAGTACCGACATGGTTGTCTATGGCTACACCTTC
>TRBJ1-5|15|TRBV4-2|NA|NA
CASSQDPLSNQPQHF
TGTGCCAGCAGCCAAGATCCCCTGAGCAATCAGCCCCAGCATTTT
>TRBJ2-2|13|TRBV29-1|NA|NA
CSAEGPNTGELFF
TGCAGCGCTGAAGGGCCGAACACCGGGGAGCTGTTTTTT
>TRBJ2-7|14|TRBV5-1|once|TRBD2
CASSFFSGGDEQYF
TGCGCCAGCAGCTTCTTTAGCGGGGGGGACGAGCAGTACTTC
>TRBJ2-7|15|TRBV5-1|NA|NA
CASSVDTSALYEQYF
TGCGCCAGCAGCGTGGACACATCAGCCCTCTACGAGCAGTACTTC
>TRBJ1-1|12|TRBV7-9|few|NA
CASSPMTTEAFF
TGTGCCAGCAGCCCCATGACGACTGAAGCTTTCTTT
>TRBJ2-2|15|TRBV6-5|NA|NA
CASSYEGQNTGELFF
TGTGCCAGCAGTTATGAGGGACAGAACACCGGGGAGCTGTTTTTT
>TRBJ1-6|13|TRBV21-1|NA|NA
CASSKRDNSPLHF
TGTGCCAGCAGCAAAAGGGACAATTCACCCCTCCACTTT
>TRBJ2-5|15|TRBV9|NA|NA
CASSVLATTGETQYF
TGTGCCAGCAGCGTCTTAGCGACGACAGGAGAGACCCAGTACTTC
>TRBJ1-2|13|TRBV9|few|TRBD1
CASKSGTGDGYTF
TGTGCCAGCAAGTCCGGGACAGGAGATGGCTACACCTTC
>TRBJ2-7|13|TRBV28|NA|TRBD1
CASRGQGSYEQYF
TGTGCCAGCCGGGGACAGGGCTCCTACGAGCAGTACTTC
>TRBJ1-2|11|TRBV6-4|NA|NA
CASSDGGGYTF
TGTGCCAGCAGTGACGGGGGTGGCTACACCTTC
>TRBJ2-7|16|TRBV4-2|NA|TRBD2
CASSHNPQRGSGEQYF
TGTGCCAGCAGCCACAATCCGCAGCGGGGGTCAGGCGAGCAGTACTTC
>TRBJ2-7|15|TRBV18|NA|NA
CASSPRTDSSYEQYF
TGTGCCAGCTCCCCCAGGACAGATAGCTCCTACGAGCAGTACTTC
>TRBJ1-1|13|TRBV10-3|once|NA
CAISERGDTEAFF
TGTGCCATCAGTGAGAGGGGTGACACTGAAGCTTTCTTT
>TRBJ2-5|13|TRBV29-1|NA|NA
CSVERDWQETQYF
TGCAGCGTTGAACGGGACTGGCAAGAGACCCAGTACTTC
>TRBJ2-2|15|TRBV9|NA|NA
CASSLEGAGSGELFF
TGTGCCAGCAGCCTCGAAGGGGCCGGGTCGGGGGAGCTGTTTTTT
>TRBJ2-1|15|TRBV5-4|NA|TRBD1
CATAPTGGGYNEQFF
TGTGCCACCGCTCCTACAGGGGGCGGGTACAATGAGCAGTTCTTC
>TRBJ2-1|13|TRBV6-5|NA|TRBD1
CASKGQGYNEQFF
TGTGCCAGCAAGGGACAGGGCTACAATGAGCAGTTCTTC
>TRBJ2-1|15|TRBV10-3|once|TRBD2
CAISEVERGDNEQFF
TGTGCCATCAGTGAGGTGGAGCGGGGGGACAATGAGCAGTTCTTC
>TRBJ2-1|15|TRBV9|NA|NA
CASSVERASYNEQFF
TGTGCCAGCAGCGTAGAACGTGCCTCCTACAATGAGCAGTTCTTC
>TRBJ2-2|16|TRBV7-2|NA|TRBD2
CASSSGTSGGAGELFF
TGTGCCAGCAGCTCAGGGACTAGCGGGGGGGCCGGGGAGCTGTTTTTT
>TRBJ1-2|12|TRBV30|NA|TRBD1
CAWSWTGDGYTF
TGTGCCTGGAGCTGGACAGGGGATGGCTACACCTTC
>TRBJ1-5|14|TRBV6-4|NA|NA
CASSVSEGVQPQHF
TGTGCCAGCAGTGTTTCCGAGGGGGTCCAGCCCCAGCATTTT
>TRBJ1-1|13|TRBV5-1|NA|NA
CASKPLGDTEAFF
TGCGCCAGCAAACCCTTGGGGGACACTGAAGCTTTCTTT
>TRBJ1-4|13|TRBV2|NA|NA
CASGKNMKEKLFF
TGTGCCAGCGGGAAAAACATGAAGGAAAAACTGTTTTTT
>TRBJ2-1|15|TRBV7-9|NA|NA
CASSLMQIAYNEQFF
TGTGCCAGCAGCTTAATGCAGATCGCCTACAATGAGCAGTTCTTC
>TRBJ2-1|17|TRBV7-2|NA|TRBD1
CASSPGGWGVAYNEQFF
TGTGCCAGCAGCCCAGGGGGCTGGGGGGTTGCCTACAATGAGCAGTTCTTC
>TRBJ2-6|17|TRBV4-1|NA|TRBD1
CASSPGTGRTGANVLTF
TGCGCCAGCAGCCCAGGGACAGGGAGAACTGGGGCCAACGTCCTGACTTTC
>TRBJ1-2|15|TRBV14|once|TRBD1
CASSQDGSRDRAHTF
TGTGCCAGCAGCCAAGATGGGTCTAGGGACAGGGCTCACACCTTC
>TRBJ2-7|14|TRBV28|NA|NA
CASRRNRPYYEQYF
TGTGCCAGCAGACGTAACAGGCCTTACTACGAGCAGTACTTC
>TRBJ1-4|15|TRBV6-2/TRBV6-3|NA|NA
CASSPNRARQEKLFF
TGTGCCAGCAGCCCAAACAGGGCGCGACAGGAAAAACTGTTTTTT
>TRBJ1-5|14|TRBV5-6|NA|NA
CASSFSYSNQPQHF
TGTGCCAGCAGCTTTAGCTATAGCAATCAGCCCCAGCATTTT
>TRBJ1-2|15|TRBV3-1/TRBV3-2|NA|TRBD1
CASSQGTGRFYGYTF
TGTGCCAGCAGCCAAGGGACAGGGCGCTTCTATGGCTACACCTTC
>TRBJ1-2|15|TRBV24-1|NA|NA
CATSDPTGKNYGYTF
TGTGCCACCAGTGACCCGACAGGCAAAAACTATGGCTACACCTTC